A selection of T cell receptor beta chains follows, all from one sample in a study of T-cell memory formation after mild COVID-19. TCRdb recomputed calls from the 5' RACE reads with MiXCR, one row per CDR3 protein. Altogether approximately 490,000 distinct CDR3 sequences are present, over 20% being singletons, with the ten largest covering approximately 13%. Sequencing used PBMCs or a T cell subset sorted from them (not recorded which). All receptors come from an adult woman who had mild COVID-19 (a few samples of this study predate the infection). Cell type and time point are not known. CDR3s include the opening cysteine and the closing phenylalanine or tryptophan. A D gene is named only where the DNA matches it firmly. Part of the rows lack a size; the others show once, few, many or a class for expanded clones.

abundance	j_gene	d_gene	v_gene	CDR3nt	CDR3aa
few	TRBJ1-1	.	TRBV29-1	TGCAGCGTTGTTCGGTCCCAAGGTGTCGCTGAAGCTTTCTTT	CSVVRSQGVAEAFF
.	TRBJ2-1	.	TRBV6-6	TGTGCCAGCAGAGTAGCAGACAGCTCCTACAATGAGCAGTTCTTC	CASRVADSSYNEQFF
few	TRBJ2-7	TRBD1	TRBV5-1	TGCGCCAGCAGGGTTGAACAGGGGGCTGCATACGAGCAGTACTTC	CASRVEQGAAYEQYF
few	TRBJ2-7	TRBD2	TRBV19	TGTGCCAGTAGTATAAGACTAGCGGGAGCCTACGAGCAGTACTTC	CASSIRLAGAYEQYF
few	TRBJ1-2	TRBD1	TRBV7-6	TGTGCCAGCAGCCTAGATCCGGGACAGAGTACTGGCTACACCTTC	CASSLDPGQSTGYTF
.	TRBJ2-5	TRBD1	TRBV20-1	TGCAGTGCTAGTTCCCCCAAGACAGGGAAGTTTGTAGAGACCCAGTACTTC	CSASSPKTGKFVETQYF
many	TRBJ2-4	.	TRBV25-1	TGTGCCAGCAGTGACCCCAAGGGTGGACTAGCCAAAAACATTCAGTACTTC	CASSDPKGGLAKNIQYF
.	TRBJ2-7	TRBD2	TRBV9	TGTGCCAGCAGCGCGGGGGGTAGTGGAAAATACGAGCAGTACTTC	CASSAGGSGKYEQYF
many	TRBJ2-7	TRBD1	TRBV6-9	TGTGCCAGCAGTTATTCAAATCGGGACAGGGAGGACTACGAGCAGTACTTC	CASSYSNRDREDYEQYF
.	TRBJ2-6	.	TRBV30	TGTGCCTCTTTTGGGCCAGGGTCTGGGGCCAACGTCCTGACTTTC	CASFGPGSGANVLTF
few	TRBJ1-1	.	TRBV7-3	TGTGCCAGCAGCCCTGCGGCAGGGGAGACCACTGAAGCTTTCTTT	CASSPAAGETTEAFF
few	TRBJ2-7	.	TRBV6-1	TGTGCCAGCAGTGAAGGCGGCCATGGCTCCTACGAGCAGTACTTC	CASSEGGHGSYEQYF
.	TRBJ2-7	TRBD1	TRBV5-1	TGCGCCAGCAGCTTGGTGACGGCGGACAGGGAAGGTTACGAGCAGTACTTC	CASSLVTADREGYEQYF
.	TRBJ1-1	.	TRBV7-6	TGTGCCAGCAGCGGCGCTCGTACTGAAGCTTTCTTT	CASSGARTEAFF
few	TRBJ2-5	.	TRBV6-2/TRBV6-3	TGTGCCAGCAGTTATACGGAGGGGTCCGAGACCCAGTACTTC	CASSYTEGSETQYF
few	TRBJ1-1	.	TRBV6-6	TGTGCCAGCGTCCCTGGGACCATGAACACTGAAGCTTTCTTT	CASVPGTMNTEAFF
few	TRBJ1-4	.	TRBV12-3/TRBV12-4	TGTGCCAGCAGCCTGGAACAGGGAGGATTAGAGGAAAAACTGTTTTTT	CASSLEQGGLEEKLFF
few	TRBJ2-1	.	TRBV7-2	TGTGCCAGCAGCTTAGAGATGAGCTCCTACAATGAGCAGTTCTTC	CASSLEMSSYNEQFF
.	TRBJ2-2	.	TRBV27	TGTGCCAGCAGGAGAACTAGCAGTAACACCGGGGAGCTGTTTTTT	CASRRTSSNTGELFF
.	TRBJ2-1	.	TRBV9	TGTGCCAGCAGCGTAGGGACGGCCCCGGAAGGGGTATTGCAGTTCTTC	CASSVGTAPEGVLQFF
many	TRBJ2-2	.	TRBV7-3	TGTGCCAGCAGCTTGACAGGAAACACCGGGGAGCTGTTTTTT	CASSLTGNTGELFF
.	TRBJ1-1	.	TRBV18	TGTGCCAGCTCACCACCAATGTCCGGGGTATCCACTGAAGCTTTCTTT	CASSPPMSGVSTEAFF
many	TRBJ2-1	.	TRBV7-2	TGTGCCAGCAGTCAGACTTCCCATGAGCAGTTCTTC	CASSQTSHEQFF
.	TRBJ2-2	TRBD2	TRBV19	TGTGCCAGTAGTATAATGGGACTAGCGGGAGGAACCGGGGAGCTGTTTTTT	CASSIMGLAGGTGELFF
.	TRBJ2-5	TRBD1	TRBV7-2	TGTGCCAGCAGCTTGGGACAGGGGCCGTACCAAGAGACCCAGTACTTC	CASSLGQGPYQETQYF
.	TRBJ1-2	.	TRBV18	TGTGCCAGCTCACCCTCTGGGAGGGATGGCTACACCTTC	CASSPSGRDGYTF
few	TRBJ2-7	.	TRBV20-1	TGCAGTGCTACAGGGGAAAGGGGCTACGAGCAGTACTTC	CSATGERGYEQYF
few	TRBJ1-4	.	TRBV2	TGTGCCAGCAGGACGGGACCGCCGGAACTTAATGAAAAACTGTTTTTT	CASRTGPPELNEKLFF
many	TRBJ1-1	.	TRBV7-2	TGTGCCAGCAGCTTATCGGGGACTGAAGCTTTCTTT	CASSLSGTEAFF
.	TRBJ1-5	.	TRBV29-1	TGCAGCGTTGGCAGGGCGTTGGATCAGCCCCAGCATTTT	CSVGRALDQPQHF
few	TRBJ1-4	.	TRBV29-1	TGCAGCGTTGGCCACTTAAAGCCACTGACAGACGTAGGGGAAAAACTGTTTTTT	CSVGHLKPLTDVGEKLFF
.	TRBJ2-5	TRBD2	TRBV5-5	TGTGCCAGCGAAATGACTAGCGAAGAGACCCAGTACTTC	CASEMTSEETQYF
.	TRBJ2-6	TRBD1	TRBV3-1	TGTGCCAGCAGCCAAGACAGGGGGCTAGCTGGGGCCAACGTCCTGACTTTC	CASSQDRGLAGANVLTF
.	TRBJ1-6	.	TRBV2	TGTGCCAGCAGTGACCGGGGGTTGGATTCACCCCTCCACTTT	CASSDRGLDSPLHF
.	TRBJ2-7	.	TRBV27	TGTGCCACCAGAGGTCTTCCTCCCAGGTTCCACGAGCAGTACTTC	CATRGLPPRFHEQYF
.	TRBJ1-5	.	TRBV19	TGTGCCAGTGGAGAGCGCAATCAGCCCCAGCATTTT	CASGERNQPQHF
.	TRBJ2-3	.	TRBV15	TGTGCCACCAGCAGAGAGGCCTACACAGATACGCAGTATTTT	CATSREAYTDTQYF
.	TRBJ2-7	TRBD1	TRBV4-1	TGCGCCAGCAGCCGAGGACAGGGTGCCAACGAGCAGTACTTC	CASSRGQGANEQYF
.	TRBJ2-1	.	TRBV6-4	TGTGCCAGCAGCCCCGGGGCTAGCCGAGACAATGAGCAGTTCTTC	CASSPGASRDNEQFF
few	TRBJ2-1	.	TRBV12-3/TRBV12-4	TGTGCCAGCACCTCGGGGACGGGGGGCGCCTACAATGAGCAGTTCTTC	CASTSGTGGAYNEQFF
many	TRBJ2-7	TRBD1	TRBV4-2	TGTGCCAGCAGCCGACCGGGCGATGCCGGGACAGCCTACGAGCAGTACTTC	CASSRPGDAGTAYEQYF
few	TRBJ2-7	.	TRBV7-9	TGTGCCAGCAGCCCCCGGTTAGGACCGAGCTCCTACGAGCAGTACTTC	CASSPRLGPSSYEQYF
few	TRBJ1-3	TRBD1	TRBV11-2	TGTGCCAGCAGCCTGACAGGGCGCCTCCCTGGAAACACCATATATTTT	CASSLTGRLPGNTIYF